Sequencing of this T cell receptor beta chain was carried out in a study of CD8+ T cells in alopecia areata. Treatment reported: oral pan-JAK inhibitor, 5-10 mg twice daily. CD4+ and CD8+ T cells were sorted from PBMCs stained for CD3, CD4 and CD8. This clone was counted a few times. The sequencing template was cDNA reverse transcribed from extracted RNA. Using immunoSEQ multiplex PCR, the repertoire was profiled, and TCRdb retains in-frame clones only, with some absent. Here the sample spans fewer than 250,000 clones, around two fifths being singletons. CDR3 length: 15 amino acids. The germline gives CDR1 SGHRS, CDR2 YFSETQ. V lost 4 bases and J 1 base, leaving 12 bases between the germline ends.

Sequences were derived from CD4+ T cells sorted from blood, sampled at roughly week 36, from a patient treated with tofacitinib. The rearrangement uses TRBV5-1 and TRBJ2-1, with a possible D match to TRBD2 (6 bases). This TCR came from a human donor with alopecia areata. CDR3 in amino acids: CASSPLGLSYNEQFF. The CDR3 DNA reads TGCGCCAGCAGCCCGCTGGGACTGTCCTACAATGAGCAGTTCTTC.